This entry features one T cell receptor (beta chain) sequence. The data were taken from a study of blood T cell repertoires in COVID-19. Study overall: Samples of COVID-19 (acute and convalescent) were obtained from the United States, Italy and Spain. Sources were T cells, B-cell-depleted T cells, or PBMCs; the material itself was cDNA or gDNA.

Original analysis: Using reference gene primer amplification, nucleated cell counts were estimated. Sequenced by immunoSEQ multiplex PCR; TCRdb stores in-frame clones only, minus some. The V and J calls and clone size are taken from that table; D and trimming were inferred from the DNA. The top ten clones hold around 2.4% of a sample with 150,000 to 200,000 clones, 65% to 85% of them seen once. The TCR originated in a human donor with acute or convalescent COVID-19. The donor label of this sample is uncertain. The sequenced sample was peripheral blood.

DNA for the CDR3: TGTGCCAGCAGCTGGACAGGGGGATACACCGGGGAGCTGTTTTTT. Translation: CASSWTGGYTGELFF. The chain links TRBV5-5 to TRBJ2-2; 10 bases match TRBD1. The ends lost 3 bases at V and 3 bases at J; junction bases unmatched: 2. The CDR3 consists of 15 residues. Germline V gene sequence: CDR1 SGHKS, CDR2 YYEKEE (reference sequence).